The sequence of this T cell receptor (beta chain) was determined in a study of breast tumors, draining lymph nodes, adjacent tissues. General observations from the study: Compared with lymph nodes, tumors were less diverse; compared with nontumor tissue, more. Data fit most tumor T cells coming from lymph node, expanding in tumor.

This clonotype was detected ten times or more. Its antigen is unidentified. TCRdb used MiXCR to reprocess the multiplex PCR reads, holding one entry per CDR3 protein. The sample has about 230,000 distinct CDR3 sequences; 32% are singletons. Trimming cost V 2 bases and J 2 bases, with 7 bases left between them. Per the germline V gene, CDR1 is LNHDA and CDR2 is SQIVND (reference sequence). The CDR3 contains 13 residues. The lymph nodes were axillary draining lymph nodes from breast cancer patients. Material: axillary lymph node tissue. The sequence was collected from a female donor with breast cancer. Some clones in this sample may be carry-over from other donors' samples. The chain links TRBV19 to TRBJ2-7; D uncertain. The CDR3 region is CASSIPGPYEQYF. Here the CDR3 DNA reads TGTGCCAGTAGTATACCGGGCCCCTACGAGCAGTACTTC.